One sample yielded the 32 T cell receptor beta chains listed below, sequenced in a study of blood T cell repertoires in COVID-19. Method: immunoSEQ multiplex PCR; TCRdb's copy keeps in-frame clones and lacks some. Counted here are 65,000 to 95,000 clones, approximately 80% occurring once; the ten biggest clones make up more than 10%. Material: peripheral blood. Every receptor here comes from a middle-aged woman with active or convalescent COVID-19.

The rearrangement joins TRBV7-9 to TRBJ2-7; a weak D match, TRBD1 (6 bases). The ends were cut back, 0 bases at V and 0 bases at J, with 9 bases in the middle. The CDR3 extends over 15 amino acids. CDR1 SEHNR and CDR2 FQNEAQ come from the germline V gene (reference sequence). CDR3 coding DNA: TGTGCCAGCAGCTTAGCCGGGACACCCTCCTACGAGCAGTACTTC. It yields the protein CASSLAGTPSYEQYF.

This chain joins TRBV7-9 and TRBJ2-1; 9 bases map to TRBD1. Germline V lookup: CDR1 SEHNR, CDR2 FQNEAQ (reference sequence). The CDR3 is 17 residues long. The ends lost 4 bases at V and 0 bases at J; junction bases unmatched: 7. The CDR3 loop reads CASSSMGQGSSYNEQFF. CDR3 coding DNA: TGTGCCAGCAGCTCAATGGGACAGGGCAGCTCCTACAATGAGCAGTTCTTC.

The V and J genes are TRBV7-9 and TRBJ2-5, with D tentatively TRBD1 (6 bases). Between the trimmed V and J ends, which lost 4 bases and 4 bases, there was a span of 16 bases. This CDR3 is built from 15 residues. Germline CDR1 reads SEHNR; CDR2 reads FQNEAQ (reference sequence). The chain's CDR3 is CASSYGQGRAETQYF. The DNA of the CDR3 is TGTGCCAGCAGCTACGGCCAGGGGCGGGCAGAGACCCAGTACTTC.

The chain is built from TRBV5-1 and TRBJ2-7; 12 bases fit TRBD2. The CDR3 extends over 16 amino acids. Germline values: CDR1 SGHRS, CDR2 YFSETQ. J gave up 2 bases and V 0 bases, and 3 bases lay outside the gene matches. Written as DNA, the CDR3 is TGCGCCAGCAGCTTGGAGGCTAGCGGGGGGGCCTACGAGCAGTACTTC. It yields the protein CASSLEASGGAYEQYF.

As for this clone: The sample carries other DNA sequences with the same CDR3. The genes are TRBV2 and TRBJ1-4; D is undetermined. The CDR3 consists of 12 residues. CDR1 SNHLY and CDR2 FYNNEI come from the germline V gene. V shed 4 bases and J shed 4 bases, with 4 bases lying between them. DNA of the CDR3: TGTGCCAGCAGTGGAGTTAATGAAAAACTGTTTTTT. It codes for CASSGVNEKLFF.

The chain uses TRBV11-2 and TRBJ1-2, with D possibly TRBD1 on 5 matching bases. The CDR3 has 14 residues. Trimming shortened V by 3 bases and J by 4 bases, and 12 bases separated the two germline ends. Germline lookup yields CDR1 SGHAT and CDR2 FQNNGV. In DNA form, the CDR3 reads TGTGCCAGCAGCTTCGGTCAGGGCCTCTATGGCTACACCTTC. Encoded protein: CASSFGQGLYGYTF.

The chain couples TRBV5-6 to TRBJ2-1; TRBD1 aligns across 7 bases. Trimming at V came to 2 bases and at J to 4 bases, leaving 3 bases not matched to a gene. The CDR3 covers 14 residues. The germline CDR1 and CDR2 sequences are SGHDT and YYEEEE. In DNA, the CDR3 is TGTGCCAGCAGCTTCGGGACAGTTTACAATGAGCAGTTCTTC. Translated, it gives CASSFGTVYNEQFF.

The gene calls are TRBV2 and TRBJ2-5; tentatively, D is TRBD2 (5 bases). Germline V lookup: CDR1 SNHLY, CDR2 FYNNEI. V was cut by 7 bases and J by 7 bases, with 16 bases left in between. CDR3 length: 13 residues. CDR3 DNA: TGTGCCAGCAACCGCGAGGGAGAAGGGACCCAGTACTTC. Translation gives CASNREGEGTQYF. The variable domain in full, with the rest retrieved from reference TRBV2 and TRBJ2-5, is EPEVTQTPSHQVTQMGQEVILRCVPISNHLYFYWYRQILGQKVEFLVSFYNNEISEKSEIFDDQFSVERPDGSNFTLKIRSTKLEDSAMYFCASNREGEGTQYFGPGTRLLVL.

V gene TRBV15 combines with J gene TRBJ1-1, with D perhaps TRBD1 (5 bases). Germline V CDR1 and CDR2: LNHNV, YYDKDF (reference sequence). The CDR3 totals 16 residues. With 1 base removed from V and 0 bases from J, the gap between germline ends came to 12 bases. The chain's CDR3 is CATSRGAGNMNTEAFF. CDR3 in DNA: TGTGCCACCAGCAGAGGGGCAGGGAATATGAACACTGAAGCTTTCTTT.

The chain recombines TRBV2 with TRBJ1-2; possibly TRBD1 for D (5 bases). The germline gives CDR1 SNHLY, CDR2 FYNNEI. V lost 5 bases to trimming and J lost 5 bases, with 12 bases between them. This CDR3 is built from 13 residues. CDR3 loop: CASSPSGDYGYTF. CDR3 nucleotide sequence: TGTGCCAGCAGTCCCTCGGGGGATTATGGCTACACCTTC.

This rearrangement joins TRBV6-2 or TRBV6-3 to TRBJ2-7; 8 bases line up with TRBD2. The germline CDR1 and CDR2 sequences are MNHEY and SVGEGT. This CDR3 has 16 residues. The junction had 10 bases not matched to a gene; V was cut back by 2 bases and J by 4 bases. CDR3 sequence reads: CASSYGISGIEYEQYF. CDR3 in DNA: TGTGCCAGCAGTTACGGCATTAGCGGGATTGAATACGAGCAGTACTTC.

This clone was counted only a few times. This CDR3 is CAWRGGTGPQPQHF. For the CDR3, the DNA is TGTGCCTGGAGAGGCGGGACAGGTCCTCAGCCCCAGCATTTT. The rearrangement joins TRBV30 to TRBJ1-5, with 8 positions matching TRBD1. The CDR3 has 14 amino acids. Germline lookup yields CDR1 GTSNPN and CDR2 SVGIG (reference sequence). Unmatched junction bases numbered 7, after V lost 3 bases and J lost 6 bases.

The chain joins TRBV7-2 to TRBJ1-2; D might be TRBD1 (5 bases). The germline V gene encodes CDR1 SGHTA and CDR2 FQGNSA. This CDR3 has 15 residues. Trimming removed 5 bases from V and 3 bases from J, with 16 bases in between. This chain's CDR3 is CASSPTGGGYYGYTF. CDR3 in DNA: TGTGCCAGCAGCCCTACCGGGGGAGGGTACTATGGCTACACCTTC.

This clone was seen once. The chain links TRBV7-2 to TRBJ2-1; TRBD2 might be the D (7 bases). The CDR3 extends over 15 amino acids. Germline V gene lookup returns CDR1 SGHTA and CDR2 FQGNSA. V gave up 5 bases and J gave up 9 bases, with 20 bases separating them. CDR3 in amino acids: CASSLTRGGISEQFF. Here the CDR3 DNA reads TGTGCCAGCAGCCTGACTAGGGGGGGGATAAGTGAGCAGTTCTTC.

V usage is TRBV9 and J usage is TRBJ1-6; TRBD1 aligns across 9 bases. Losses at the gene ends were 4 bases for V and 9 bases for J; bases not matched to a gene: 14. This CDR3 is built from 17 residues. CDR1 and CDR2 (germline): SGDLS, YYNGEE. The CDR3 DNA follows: TGTGCCAGCAGCCCCGGACAGGGGCCGGTAGGTGGTTCACCCCTCCACTTT. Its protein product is CASSPGQGPVGGSPLHF.

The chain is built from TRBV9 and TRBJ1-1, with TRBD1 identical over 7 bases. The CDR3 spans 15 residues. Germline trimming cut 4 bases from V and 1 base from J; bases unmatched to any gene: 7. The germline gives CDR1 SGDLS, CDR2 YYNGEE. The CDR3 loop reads CASSPSGQTNTEAFF. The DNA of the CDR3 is TGTGCCAGCAGCCCCTCGGGACAGACGAACACTGAAGCTTTCTTT.

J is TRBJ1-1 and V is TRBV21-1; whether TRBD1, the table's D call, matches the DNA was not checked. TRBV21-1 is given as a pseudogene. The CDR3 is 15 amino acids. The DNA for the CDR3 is TGTGCCAGCAGCAAAGAATGGGACAGAAACACTGAAGCTTTCTTT. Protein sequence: CASSKEWDRNTEAFF.

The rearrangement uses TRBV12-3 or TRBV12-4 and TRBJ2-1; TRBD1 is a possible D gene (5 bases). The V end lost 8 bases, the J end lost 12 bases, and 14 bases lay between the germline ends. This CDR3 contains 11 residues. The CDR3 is CASVRGEWQFF. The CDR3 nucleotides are TGTGCCAGCGTAAGGGGTGAGTGGCAGTTCTTC.

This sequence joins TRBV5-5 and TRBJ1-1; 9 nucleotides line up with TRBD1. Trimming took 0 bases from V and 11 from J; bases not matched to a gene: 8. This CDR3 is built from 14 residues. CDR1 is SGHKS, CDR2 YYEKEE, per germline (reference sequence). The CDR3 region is CASSLVGQGSRAFF. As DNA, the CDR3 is TGTGCCAGCAGCTTGGTAGGACAGGGGAGTAGGGCTTTCTTT. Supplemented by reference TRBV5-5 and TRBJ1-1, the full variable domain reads DAGVTQSPTHLIKTRGQQVTLRCSPISGHKSVSWYQQVLGQGPQFIFQYYEKEERGRGNFPDRFSARQFPNYSSELNVNALLLGDSALYLCASSLVGQGSRAFFGQGTRLTVV.

The CDR3 nucleotides are TGCGCCAGCAGCCAAGCTCAGGGACTAGCGGGGAATGAGCAGTTCTTC. It codes for CASSQAQGLAGNEQFF. The chain carries TRBV4-3 and TRBJ2-1, with 13 bases identical to TRBD2. The CDR3 has 16 amino acids. The junction had 4 bases not matched to a gene; V was cut back by 1 base and J by 7 bases. From germline, CDR1 is LGHNA and CDR2 YSLEER.

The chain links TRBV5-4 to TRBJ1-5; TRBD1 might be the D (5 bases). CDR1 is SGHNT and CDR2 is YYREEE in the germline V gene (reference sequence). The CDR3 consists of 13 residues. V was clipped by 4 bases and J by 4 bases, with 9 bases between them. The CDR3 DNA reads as TGTGCCAGCAGCGATCAGGGAAATCAGCCCCAGCATTTT. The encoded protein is CASSDQGNQPQHF.

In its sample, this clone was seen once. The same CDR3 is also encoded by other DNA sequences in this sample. The CDR3 loop reads CASSPGLLAKNIQYF. The DNA of the CDR3 is TGTGCCAGCAGTCCGGGACTGCTAGCCAAAAACATTCAGTACTTC. This rearrangement joins TRBV28 to TRBJ2-4; D may be TRBD2 (6 bases). This CDR3 spans 15 amino acids. The germline V gene encodes CDR1 MDHEN and CDR2 SYDVKM. Deletions cut 5 bases from V and 0 bases from J, with 11 bases between.

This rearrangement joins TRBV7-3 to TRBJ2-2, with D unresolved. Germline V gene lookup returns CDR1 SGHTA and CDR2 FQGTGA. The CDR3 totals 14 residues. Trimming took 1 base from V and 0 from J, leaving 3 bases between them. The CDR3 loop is CASSLRANTGELFF. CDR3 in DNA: TGTGCCAGCAGCTTAAGAGCGAACACCGGGGAGCTGTTTTTT.

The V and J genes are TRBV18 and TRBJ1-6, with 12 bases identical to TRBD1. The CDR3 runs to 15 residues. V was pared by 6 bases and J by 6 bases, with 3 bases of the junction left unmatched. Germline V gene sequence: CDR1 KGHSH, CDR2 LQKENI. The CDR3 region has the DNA TGTGCCAGCTCGGGACAGGGGGCCGGTAATTCACCCCTCCACTTT. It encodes CASSGQGAGNSPLHF.

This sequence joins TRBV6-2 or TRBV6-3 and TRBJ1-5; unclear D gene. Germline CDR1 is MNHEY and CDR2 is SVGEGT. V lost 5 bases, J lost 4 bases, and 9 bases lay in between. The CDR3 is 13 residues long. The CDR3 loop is CASSGQENQPQHF. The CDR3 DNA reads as TGTGCCAGCAGTGGGCAGGAAAATCAGCCCCAGCATTTT.

CDR3 bases: TGTGCCAGCAGCCTAACGACAGGGTTAGACACCATATATTTT. The encoded protein is CASSLTTGLDTIYF. This chain uses TRBV7-2 with TRBJ1-3; TRBD1 matches 7 bases. The germline CDR1 and CDR2 sequences are SGHTA and FQGNSA. The CDR3 is 14 residues long. V shed 5 bases, J shed 8 bases, and the junction held 9 bases outside the gene matches.

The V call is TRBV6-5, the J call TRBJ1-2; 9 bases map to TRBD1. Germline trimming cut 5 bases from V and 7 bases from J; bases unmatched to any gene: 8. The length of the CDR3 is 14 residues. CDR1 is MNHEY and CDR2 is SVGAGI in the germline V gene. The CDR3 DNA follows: TGTGCCAGCAGTCCACAGGGGGCAATGGGTGGCTACACCTTC. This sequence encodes CASSPQGAMGGYTF.

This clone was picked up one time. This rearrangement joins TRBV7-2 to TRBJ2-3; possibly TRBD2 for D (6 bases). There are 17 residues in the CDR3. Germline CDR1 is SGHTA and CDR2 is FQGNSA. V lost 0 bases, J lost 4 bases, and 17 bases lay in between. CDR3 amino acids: CASSLAMTSSRADTQYF. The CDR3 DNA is TGTGCCAGCAGCTTAGCTATGACTAGTAGTCGGGCAGATACGCAGTATTTT.

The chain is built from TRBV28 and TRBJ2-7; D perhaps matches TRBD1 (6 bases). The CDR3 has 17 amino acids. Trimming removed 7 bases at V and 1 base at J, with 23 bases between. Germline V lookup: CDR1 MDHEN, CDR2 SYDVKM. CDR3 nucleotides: TGTGCCAGCAAGGGGGTAAGGACGGTCAGGACATCCTACGAGCAGTACTTC. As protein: CASKGVRTVRTSYEQYF.

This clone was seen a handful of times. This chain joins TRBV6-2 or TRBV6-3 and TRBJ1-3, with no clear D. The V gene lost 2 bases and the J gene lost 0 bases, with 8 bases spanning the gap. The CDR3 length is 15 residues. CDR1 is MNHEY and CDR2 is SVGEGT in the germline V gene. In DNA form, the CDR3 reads TGTGCCAGCAGTTACGGAGGAGACTCTGGAAACACCATATATTTT. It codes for CASSYGGDSGNTIYF.

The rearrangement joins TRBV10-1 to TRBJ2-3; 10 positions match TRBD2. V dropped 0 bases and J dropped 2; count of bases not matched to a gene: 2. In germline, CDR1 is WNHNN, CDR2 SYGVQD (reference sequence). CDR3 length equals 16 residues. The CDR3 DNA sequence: TGCGCCAGCAGTGAGTCTGGACTAGCGGCCACAGATACGCAGTATTTT. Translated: CASSESGLAATDTQYF.

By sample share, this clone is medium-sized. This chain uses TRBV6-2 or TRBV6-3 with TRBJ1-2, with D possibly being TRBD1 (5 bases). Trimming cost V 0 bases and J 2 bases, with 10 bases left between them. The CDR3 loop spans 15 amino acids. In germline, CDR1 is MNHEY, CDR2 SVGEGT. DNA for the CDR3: TGTGCCAGCAGTTACTCGTTCAGGGTCAACTATGGCTACACCTTC. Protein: CASSYSFRVNYGYTF.